A single T cell receptor (beta chain) is shown here with its context. What antigen it recognizes has not been identified. Base qualities are missing; no much larger clone stands one base away. The treatment or condition label here, explained by the study, means: roughly 10-day PBMC culture with coronavirus spike peptide pools or control peptides (ViraFEST assay). To expand antigen-specific T cells with peptide pools and then pick out the expanded clonotypes through TCR sequencing, the study relied on the ViraFEST assay. The positive SARS-CoV-2 PCR tests of the convalescent patients were dated from March to December 2020, before the Alpha, Beta and Delta variants emerged in the United States. PBMCs were cultured at approximately 2.1 million per well in IMDM supplemented with 5% human AB serum and 9.5 to 10 IU/ml IL-2, with approximately 10 ug/ml peptide pools added. On days 3 and 7, half of the culture medium was replaced with fresh IL-2-containing medium. After 10 to 11 days of culture, CD4+ T cells were isolated by negative selection with the EasySep CD4+ T cell isolation kit. Ficoll-Paque Plus gradient centrifugation was used to isolate PBMCs from whole blood, and the isolated PBMCs were then either used fresh or cryopreserved at -140C. Each culture condition was generally run in triplicate wells.

The sample is drawn from a study of vaccination and CD4 T cells after COVID-19 (dated by TCRdb to about 2022). About the investigation overall: Convalescent patients had a positive SARS-CoV-2 result on nasal swab PCR, and of these patients, nine had mild disease and one had severe disease. In 10 COVID-19 convalescent patients and a handful of infection-naive healthy vaccine recipients, the spike-specific CD4+ TCR repertoire before mRNA vaccination was compared with the repertoire after mRNA vaccination. Control cultures received a CEFX viral epitope pool as the positive control, an HIV-1 Nef peptide pool as the negative control, or no peptide. Post-COVID blood samples from convalescent patients were collected a median of 101 days after diagnosis, with a range of 35 to 161 days. Participants got two doses of the Pfizer-BioNTech BNT162b2 vaccine (n=8) or two doses of the Moderna mRNA-1273 vaccine (n=2). The time from the second vaccine dose to post-vaccine blood sampling had a median of roughly 77 days and ranged from roughly 12 to 250 days. The cultures were stimulated with overlapping spike peptide pools from SARS-CoV-2 and from the common cold coronaviruses HCoV-NL63, HCoV-OC43 and HCoV-229E. In the convalescent cohort there were six males and four females, among whom were two Hispanic individuals, seven Caucasians, two Asians and one multiracial person. Results and caveats for the whole study, not just this receptor: The median count of SARS-CoV-2-reactive clonotypes went up from 20 to 25 after infection to more than 30 after vaccination, although the change was not significant. Only a relatively small number of convalescent patients were included in the study, and early timepoints following natural infection were not analyzed. In convalescent patients, a median around 85% of post-vaccine SARS-CoV-2-reactive clones were detected only after vaccination, and vaccine-specific priming was suggested by this finding. Of the vaccine-specific clones found in convalescent patients, nearly all (304 of 307) were mono-reactive for SARS-CoV-2 spike instead of being cross-reactive with common cold coronaviruses.

V ends up 6 bases short and J 6 bases short, with an unmatched junction base count of 10. Reading the germline V gene (reference sequence) gives CDR1 DFQATT and CDR2 SNEGSKA. From the cysteine through the phenylalanine, the CDR3 covers 13 amino acids. Solely the CDR3 DNA is kept, with 39 bases framed from the first base. The library was built by means of PCR. TCR sequencing of DNA from cultured CD4+ T cells used the Oncomine TCR Beta short-read assay at the Johns Hopkins FTIC core. Genomic DNA was extracted from the cultured CD4+ T cells with the QIAamp micro DNA kit. Oncomine TCR Beta libraries from cultured CD4+ T cells were pooled using unique dual indexes and sequenced on an Illumina iSeq 100. Per the authors' processing: Non-productive sequences were removed, and CDR3s that did not start with C, did not end with F or W, or were shorter than 7 amino acids were discarded. The MANAFEST web application identified antigen-specific clonotypes by comparing peptide-stimulated wells against reference wells and other culture wells. For a clone to be called positive, the clone needed an FDR below 0.05, an odds ratio above 5, and a productive frequency above 0.1% in at least two of three replicate wells. Cross-reactive clonotypes were defined as significantly expanded in both SARS-CoV-2 spike wells and at least one common cold coronavirus spike condition. Similarity between CDR3 sequences was evaluated in R version 3.6.1 using Levenshtein distances (stringdist) and unrooted phylogenetic trees (ape). In-frame beta chains were kept once TCRdb had trimmed the public reads at Q25 with fastp and called clones with MiXCR. Merged by CDR3 protein, the rows form single entries marked with the most common genes and DNA. TCRdb's processing, not the authors', yielded these V and J calls. The sample table holds 6,000 to 8,500 distinct CDR3 sequences, of which roughly 50% were seen once. 20% to 25% of the sample goes to the ten largest clones.

Source material: CD4+ T cells from blood, cultured in vitro. Recombination joined TRBV20-1 with TRBJ2-5; 7 of the junction bases match TRBD1. The TCR was taken from a human donor who had recovered from COVID-19. The DNA sequence is TGCAGTGCGATCAACAGGGGTGTAAAGACCCAGTACTTC. Its coded protein is CSAINRGVKTQYF.